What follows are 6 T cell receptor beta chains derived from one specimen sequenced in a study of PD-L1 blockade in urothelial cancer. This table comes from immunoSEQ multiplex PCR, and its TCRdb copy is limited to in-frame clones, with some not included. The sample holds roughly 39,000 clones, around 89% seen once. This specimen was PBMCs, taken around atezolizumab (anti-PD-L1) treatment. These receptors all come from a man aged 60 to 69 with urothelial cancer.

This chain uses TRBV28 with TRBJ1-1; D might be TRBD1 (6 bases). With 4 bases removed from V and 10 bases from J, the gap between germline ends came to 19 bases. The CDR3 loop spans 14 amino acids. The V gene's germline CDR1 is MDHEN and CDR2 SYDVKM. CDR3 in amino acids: CASSSRQGTMSAFF. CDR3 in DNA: TGTGCCAGCAGTTCCCGGCAAGGGACAATGTCAGCTTTCTTT.

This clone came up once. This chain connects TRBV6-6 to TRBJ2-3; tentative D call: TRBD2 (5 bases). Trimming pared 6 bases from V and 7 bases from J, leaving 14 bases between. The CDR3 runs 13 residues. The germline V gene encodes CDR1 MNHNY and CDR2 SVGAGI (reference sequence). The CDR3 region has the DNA TGTGCCAGCAGCGGAACGGGGAAACATACGCAGTATTTT. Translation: CASSGTGKHTQYF.

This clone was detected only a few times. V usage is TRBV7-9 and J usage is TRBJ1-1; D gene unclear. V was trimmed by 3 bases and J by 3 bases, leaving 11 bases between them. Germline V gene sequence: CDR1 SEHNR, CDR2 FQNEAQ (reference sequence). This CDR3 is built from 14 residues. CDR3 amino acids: CASSFSLVDTEAFF. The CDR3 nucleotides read TGTGCCAGCAGCTTCTCCCTAGTAGACACTGAAGCTTTCTTT.

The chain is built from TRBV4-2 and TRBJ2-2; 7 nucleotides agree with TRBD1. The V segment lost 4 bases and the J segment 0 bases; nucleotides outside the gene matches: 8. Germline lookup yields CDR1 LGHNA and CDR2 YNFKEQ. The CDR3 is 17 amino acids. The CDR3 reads CASSLRDSMTNTGELFF. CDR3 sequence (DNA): TGTGCCAGCAGCCTCCGGGACAGTATGACGAACACCGGGGAGCTGTTTTTT.

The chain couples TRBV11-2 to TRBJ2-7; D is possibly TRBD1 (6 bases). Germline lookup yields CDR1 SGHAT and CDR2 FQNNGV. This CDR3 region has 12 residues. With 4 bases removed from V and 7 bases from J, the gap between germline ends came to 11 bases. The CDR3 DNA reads TGTGCCAGCAGCTCCCAGGGGTTAGAGCAGTACTTC. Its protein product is CASSSQGLEQYF.

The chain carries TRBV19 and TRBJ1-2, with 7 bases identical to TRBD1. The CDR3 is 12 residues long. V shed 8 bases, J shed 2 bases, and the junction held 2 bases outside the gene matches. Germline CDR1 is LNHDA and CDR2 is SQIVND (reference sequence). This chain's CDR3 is CASQQGNYGYTF. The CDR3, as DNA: TGTGCCAGTCAACAGGGGAACTATGGCTACACCTTC.